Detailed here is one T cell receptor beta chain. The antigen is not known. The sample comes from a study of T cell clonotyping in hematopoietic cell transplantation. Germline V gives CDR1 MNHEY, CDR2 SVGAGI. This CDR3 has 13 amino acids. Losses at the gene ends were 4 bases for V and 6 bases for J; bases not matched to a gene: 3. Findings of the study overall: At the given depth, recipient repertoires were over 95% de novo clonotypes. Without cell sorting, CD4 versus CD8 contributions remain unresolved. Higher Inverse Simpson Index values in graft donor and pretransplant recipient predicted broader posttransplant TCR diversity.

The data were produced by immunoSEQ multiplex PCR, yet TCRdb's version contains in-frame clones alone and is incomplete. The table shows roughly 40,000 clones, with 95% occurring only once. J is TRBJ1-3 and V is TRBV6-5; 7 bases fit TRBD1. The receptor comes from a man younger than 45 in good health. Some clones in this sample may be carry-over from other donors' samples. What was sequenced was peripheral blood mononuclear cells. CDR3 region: CASSSGQSNTIYF. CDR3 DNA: TGTGCCAGCAGTTCGGGACAGTCAAACACCATATATTTT.